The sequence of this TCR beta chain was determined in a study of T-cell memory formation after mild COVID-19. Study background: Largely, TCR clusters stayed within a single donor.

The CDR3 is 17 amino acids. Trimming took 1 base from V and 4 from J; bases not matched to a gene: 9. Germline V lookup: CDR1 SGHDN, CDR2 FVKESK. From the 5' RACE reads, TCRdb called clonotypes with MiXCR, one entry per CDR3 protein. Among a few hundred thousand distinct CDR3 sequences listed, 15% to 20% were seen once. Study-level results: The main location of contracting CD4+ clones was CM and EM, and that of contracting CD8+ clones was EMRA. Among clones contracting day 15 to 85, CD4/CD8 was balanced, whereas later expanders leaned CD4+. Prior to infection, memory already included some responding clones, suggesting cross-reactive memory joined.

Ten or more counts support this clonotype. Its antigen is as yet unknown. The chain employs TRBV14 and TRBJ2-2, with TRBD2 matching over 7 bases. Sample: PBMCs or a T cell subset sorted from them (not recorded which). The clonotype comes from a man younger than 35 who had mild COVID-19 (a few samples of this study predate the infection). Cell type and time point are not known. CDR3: CASSQGPRGRLTGELFF. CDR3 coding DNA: TGTGCCAGCAGCCAAGGCCCGCGGGGGAGGCTCACCGGGGAGCTGTTTTTT.